The T cell receptor beta chain under discussion was sequenced for a study of T cell responses to AZD1222 COVID-19 vaccine. Whole-study findings and limits: Clonal diversity was possibly underestimated, and the donors were mostly white British, with more females.

Measured with immunoSEQ multiplex PCR; TCRdb has only the in-frame clones, and not every one. Among 85,000 to 130,000 clones listed, 88% were seen once. Germline CDR1 and CDR2: SNHLY and FYNNEI. The CDR3 runs 16 residues. V lost 7 bases and J 0 bases, leaving 17 bases between the germline ends. In the case of this clone: The antigen remains unidentified.

The chain joins TRBV2 to TRBJ2-3; TRBD2 is a possible D gene (6 bases). This clonotype originated in an adult in good health. Sequencing used peripheral blood, obtained on day 0 of AZD1222 vaccination. Here the CDR3 DNA reads TGTGCCAGCAATCGTTTCGGGGGAACTAGCACAGATACGCAGTATTTT. It yields the protein CASNRFGGTSTDTQYF. Looking up the rest from reference TRBV2 and TRBJ2-3 gives the full variable domain: EPEVTQTPSHQVTQMGQEVILRCVPISNHLYFYWYRQILGQKVEFLVSFYNNEISEKSEIFDDQFSVERPDGSNFTLKIRSTKLEDSAMYFCASNRFGGTSTDTQYFGPGTRLTVL.